The following is a T cell receptor beta chain sequence with its context. This sample stems from a study of control samples from healthy donors and cancer patients. Germline V CDR1 and CDR2: SGHTA, FQGTGA. Trimming removed 4 bases from V and 7 bases from J, with 22 bases in between. The CDR3 consists of 16 residues. Produced via immunoSEQ multiplex PCR; TCRdb's table is partial and in-frame only. In the table there are about 270,000 clones, roughly 82% of which are singletons. V is TRBV7-3 and J is TRBJ1-2, with D tentatively TRBD1 (5 bases). Source material: PBMCs. The sequence was obtained from a woman aged 55-69 years with lung cancer. CDR3 nucleotide sequence: TGTGCCAGCAGCTCGACGGGGCTCCCTAGCTCCGGTGGCTACACCTTC. This translates into CASSSTGLPSSGGYTF.